This TCR beta chain stems from a study of shared clonotypes between healthy human individuals. TCRdb keeps only in-frame clones here, not all; method: immunoSEQ multiplex PCR. The table has hundreds of thousands of clones, 85% to 95% seen once; the top ten hold around 24%. Germline V gene sequence: CDR1 KGHSH, CDR2 LQKENI. This CDR3 contains 13 residues. J lost 14 bases, V lost 8 bases, and 15 bases had no gene match. CD45RO-negative CD8 cells positively selected for CCR7 made up the naive population, which excluded terminally differentiated effector memory CD45RA+ cells. The sample was naive CD8+ T cells sorted from blood. The gene calls are TRBV18 and TRBJ2-1; 7 bases map to TRBD2. The receptor's source is a man aged 30 to 39 in good health. CDR3 region: CASATPGRRGEFF. In DNA, the CDR3 is TGTGCCAGCGCGACCCCAGGACGCCGGGGGGAGTTCTTC.